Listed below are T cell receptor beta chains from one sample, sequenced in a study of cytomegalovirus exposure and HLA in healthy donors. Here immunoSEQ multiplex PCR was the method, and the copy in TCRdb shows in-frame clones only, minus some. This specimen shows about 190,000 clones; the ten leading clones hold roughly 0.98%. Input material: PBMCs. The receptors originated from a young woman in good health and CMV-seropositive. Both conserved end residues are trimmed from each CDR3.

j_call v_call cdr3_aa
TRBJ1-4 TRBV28 ASSPLPREVDEKLF
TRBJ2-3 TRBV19 ASSPRGPIGDTQY
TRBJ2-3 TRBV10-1 ASSMGLIDTQY
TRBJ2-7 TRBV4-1 ASSQGLTGTAYEQY
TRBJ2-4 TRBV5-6 ASSLRQGKNIQY
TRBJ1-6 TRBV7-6 ASSLEQGYRSPLH
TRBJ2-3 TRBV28 ASSPGTSGSGEY
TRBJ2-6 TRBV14 ASNPGSGPSGANVLT
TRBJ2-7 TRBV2 ASSSTSGGPEAYEQY
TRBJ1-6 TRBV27 ASSFTRAYNSPLH
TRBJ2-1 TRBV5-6 ASSSPGGAYEQF
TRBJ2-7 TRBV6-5 ASSYSSGVSYEQY
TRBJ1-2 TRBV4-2 ASSQDQEGMGGYT
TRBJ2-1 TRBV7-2 ASSLDREPYNEQF
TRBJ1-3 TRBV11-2 ASSLAVTGAGNTIY
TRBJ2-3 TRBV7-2 ASSLDWLAGDTDTQY
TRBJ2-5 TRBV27 ASRPTSGGETQY
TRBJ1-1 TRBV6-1 ASSEQPGVGTEAF
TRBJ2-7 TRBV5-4 ASMLAGGLEQY
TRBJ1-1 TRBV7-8 ASSLVQGNTEAF
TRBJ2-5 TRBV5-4 ASSSTGSGETQY
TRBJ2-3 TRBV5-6 ASSLGGGLASDTQY
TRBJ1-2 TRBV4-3 ASSQGNSYYGYT
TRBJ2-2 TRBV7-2 ASSLVQGLTGELF
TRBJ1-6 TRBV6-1 ASSGQGKYNSPLH
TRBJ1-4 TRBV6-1 ASSESSNEKLF
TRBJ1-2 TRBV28 ASSLHDGGRQESYT
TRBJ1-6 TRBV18 ASSPGQGNSPLH
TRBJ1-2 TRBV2 ASSESTGANYGYT
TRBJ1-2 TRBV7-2 ASSLDSNYGYT
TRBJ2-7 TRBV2 ASSDRASAYEQY
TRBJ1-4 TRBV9 ASSITGGIATNEKLF
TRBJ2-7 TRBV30 AWGQGNYEQY
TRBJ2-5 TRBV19 ASSWRASGGKETQY
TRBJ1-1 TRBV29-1 SVGQGPQNTEAF
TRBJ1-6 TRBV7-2 ASSRGSSYNSPLH
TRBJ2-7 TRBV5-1 ASSFRDRGPYEQY
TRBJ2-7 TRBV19 ASSITPTGRYEQY
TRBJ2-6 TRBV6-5 ASSYDPRVGANVLT
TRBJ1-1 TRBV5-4 ASSGAGTGYIMGGGAF
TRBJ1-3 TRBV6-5 ASSYSGRGLGNTIY
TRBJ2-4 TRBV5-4 ASSEDSVKNIQY
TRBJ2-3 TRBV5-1 ASSLPGIDTQY
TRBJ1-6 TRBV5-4 ASSLAAGMNSPLH
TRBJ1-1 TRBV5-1 AGSLLGQGGTEAF
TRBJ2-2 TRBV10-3 AIKTGSNTGELF
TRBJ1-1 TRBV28 ASTTGQANTEAF
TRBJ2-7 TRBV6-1 ASSERGLAGGSYEQY
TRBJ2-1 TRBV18 ASSLGQPNGNEQF
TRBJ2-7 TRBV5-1 ASSGTGTSRNEQY
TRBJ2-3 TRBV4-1 ASSQEDRETDTQY
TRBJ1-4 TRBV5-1 ASSLMGEEEKLF